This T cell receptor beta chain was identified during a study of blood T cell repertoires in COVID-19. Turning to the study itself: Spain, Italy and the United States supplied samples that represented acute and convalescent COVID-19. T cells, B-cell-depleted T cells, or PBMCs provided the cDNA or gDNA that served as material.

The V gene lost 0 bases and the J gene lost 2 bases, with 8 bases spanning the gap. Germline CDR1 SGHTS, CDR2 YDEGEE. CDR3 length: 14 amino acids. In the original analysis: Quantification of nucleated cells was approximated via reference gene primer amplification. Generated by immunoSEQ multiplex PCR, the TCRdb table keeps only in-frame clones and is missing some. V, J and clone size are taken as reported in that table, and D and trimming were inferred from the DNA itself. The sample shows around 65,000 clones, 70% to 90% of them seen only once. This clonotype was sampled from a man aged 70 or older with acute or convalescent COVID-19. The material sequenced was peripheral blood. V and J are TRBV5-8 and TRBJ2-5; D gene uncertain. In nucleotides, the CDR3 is TGTGCCAGCAGCTTGGATAGAAATCAAGAGACCCAGTACTTC. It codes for CASSLDRNQETQYF.